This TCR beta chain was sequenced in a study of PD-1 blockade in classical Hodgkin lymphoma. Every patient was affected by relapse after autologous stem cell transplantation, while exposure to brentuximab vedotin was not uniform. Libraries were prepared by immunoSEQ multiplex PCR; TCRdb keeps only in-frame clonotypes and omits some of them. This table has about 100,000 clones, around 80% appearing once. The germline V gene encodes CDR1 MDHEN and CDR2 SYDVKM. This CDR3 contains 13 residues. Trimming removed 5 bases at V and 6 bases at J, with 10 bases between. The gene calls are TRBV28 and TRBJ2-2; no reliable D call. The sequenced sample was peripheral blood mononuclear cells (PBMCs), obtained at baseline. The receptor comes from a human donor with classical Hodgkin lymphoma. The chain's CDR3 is CASSRIFAGELFF. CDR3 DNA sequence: TGTGCCAGCAGTAGAATTTTCGCCGGGGAGCTGTTTTTT.